Listed below are T cell receptor beta chains from one sample, sequenced in a study of blood T cell repertoires in COVID-19. This table comes from immunoSEQ multiplex PCR, and its TCRdb copy is limited to in-frame clones, with some not included. The repertoire includes around 200,000 clones, about nine tenths of them detected once, and roughly 4.2% sits in the top ten. The sample comprised peripheral blood. These TCRs come from a man aged 45-60 years with acute or convalescent COVID-19. Both conserved end residues are part of each CDR3. A D gene is named only where the DNA matches it firmly. Expanded clones get a size class; other rows say once, few or many, or leave the size out.

clone_size | d_call | j_call | v_call | cdr3_nt | cdr3_aa
NA | TRBD1 | TRBJ2-5 | TRBV3-1/TRBV3-2 | TGTGCCAGCAGCCCGCTGACAGGGGAAGAGACCCAGTACTTC | CASSPLTGEETQYF
NA | TRBD1 | TRBJ2-7 | TRBV2 | TGTGCCAGCAGTGGGTGGACAGGGGCCTCTTCCTTCTACGAGCAGTACTTC | CASSGWTGASSFYEQYF
NA | TRBD1 | TRBJ2-7 | TRBV29-1 | TGCAGCGTAAAACAGGGGCTCCGGGAGCAGTACTTC | CSVKQGLREQYF
NA | TRBD2 | TRBJ2-2 | TRBV6-5 | TGTGCCAGCCGGCCGGCGGGGGCGAACACCGGGGAGCTGTTTTTT | CASRPAGANTGELFF
NA | NA | TRBJ2-3 | TRBV10-1 | TGCGCCAGCAGTGAGTCGGGGGCTAGCACAGATACGCAGTATTTT | CASSESGASTDTQYF
medium-sized | NA | TRBJ2-7 | TRBV23-1 | TGCGCCAGCAGTCACACTATTGGGGGGATCCGCGAGCAGTACTTC | CASSHTIGGIREQYF
NA | NA | TRBJ1-6 | TRBV28 | TGTGCCATAGCGGATCCTAATTCACCCCTCCACTTT | CAIADPNSPLHF
few | NA | TRBJ1-1 | TRBV11-1 | TGTGCCAGCAGCCCATCGGGGAAAAACACTGAAGCTTTCTTT | CASSPSGKNTEAFF
few | NA | TRBJ1-5 | TRBV7-8 | TGTGCCAGCAATCCGAACGGGGGGCTTCCGCCCCAGCATTTT | CASNPNGGLPPQHF
few | TRBD1 | TRBJ1-6 | TRBV2 | TGTGCCAGCAAACCGAGGGGGCAACAAAATTCACCCCTCCACTTT | CASKPRGQQNSPLHF
NA | TRBD1 | TRBJ1-4 | TRBV5-5 | TGTGCCAGCAGCACCGGACAGGGAACGTGGAATGAAAAACTGTTTTTT | CASSTGQGTWNEKLFF
NA | TRBD2 | TRBJ2-2 | TRBV5-1 | TGCGCCAGCAGTCCCCCTCGCGGGGGGCTCACCGGGGAGCTGTTTTTT | CASSPPRGGLTGELFF
NA | NA | TRBJ1-2 | TRBV6-5 | TGTGCCAGCAGTTACTCGAGGACAGTGAACTATGGCTACACCTTC | CASSYSRTVNYGYTF
once | NA | TRBJ2-2 | TRBV6-1 | TGTGCCAGCAGTGGAGCCCGTAGAGGGAACACCGGGGAGCTGTTTTTT | CASSGARRGNTGELFF
few | NA | TRBJ1-1 | TRBV4-1 | TGCGCCAGCAGCCAAGTTAGCAGTGAAGCTTTCTTT | CASSQVSSEAFF
NA | NA | TRBJ1-6 | TRBV19 | TGTGCCAGCAGGACTCAGAGCCCGTCTGGCGAATATTCACCCCTCCACTTT | CASRTQSPSGEYSPLHF
once | NA | TRBJ2-5 | TRBV5-1 | TGCGCCAGCAGCTTGTCCCCCGGGAACCAAGAGACCCAGTACTTC | CASSLSPGNQETQYF
NA | NA | TRBJ2-7 | TRBV5-1 | TGCGCCAGCAGCTTGGGGACAGATGGATTTTCCTACGAGCAGTACTTC | CASSLGTDGFSYEQYF
NA | NA | TRBJ1-1 | TRBV30 | TGTGCCTGGTCAAGGGAGGTTCTGAACACTGAAGCTTTCTTT | CAWSREVLNTEAFF
NA | NA | TRBJ2-1 | TRBV19 | TGTGCCAGTAGACCCGGGACAATGGGAGTCGCCAATGAGCAGTTCTTC | CASRPGTMGVANEQFF
once | NA | TRBJ1-2 | TRBV27 | TGTGCCAGCAGTTTAAAGGTCGCAGGTCTGGGTGGCTACACCTTC | CASSLKVAGLGGYTF
NA | TRBD1 | TRBJ1-6 | TRBV6-4 | TGTGCCAGCAGGCTTGACAGGGGTTCACCCCTCCACTTT | CASRLDRGSPLHF
NA | TRBD2 | TRBJ2-2 | TRBV5-4 | TGTGCCAGCAGCTGGGCCGGGGGGGCGATGATCGGGGAGCTGTTTTTT | CASSWAGGAMIGELFF
NA | NA | TRBJ2-4 | TRBV11-2 | TGTGCCAGCAGCTTAGTGCCAGTTCTAGCCAAAAACATTCAGTACTTC | CASSLVPVLAKNIQYF
few | NA | TRBJ2-7 | TRBV7-3 | TGTGCCAGCAGCTTGGACAGCTCCTACGAGCAGTACTTC | CASSLDSSYEQYF
NA | NA | TRBJ1-5 | TRBV29-1 | TGCAGCGTTGAGGAGAATAGCAATCAGCCCCAGCATTTT | CSVEENSNQPQHF
NA | TRBD1 | TRBJ2-1 | TRBV27 | TGTGCCAGCAGTTTCTCCCAACCGGGACAGGGGGGCAATGAGCAGTTCTTC | CASSFSQPGQGGNEQFF
NA | NA | TRBJ2-1 | TRBV9 | TGTGCCAGCAGCGTAGGACAGGGGAGGACTAGGGGCTACAATGAGCAGTTCTTC | CASSVGQGRTRGYNEQFF
few | TRBD2 | TRBJ2-1 | TRBV9 | TGTGCCAGCAGCGTAGCTAGCGGGGCATACAATGAGCAGTTCTTC | CASSVASGAYNEQFF
once | NA | TRBJ1-5 | TRBV5-8 | TGTGCCAGCAGCCGGAGGCAACTTCAAGGGGGACAGCCCCAGCATTTT | CASSRRQLQGGQPQHF
NA | TRBD1 | TRBJ1-6 | TRBV7-8 | TGTGCCAGCAGCTCCGACAGGGGGCGCAGAGATTCACCCCTCCACTTT | CASSSDRGRRDSPLHF
NA | TRBD1 | TRBJ1-2 | TRBV19 | TGTGCCAGTAGTATCACCCACAGGGGCAGCTATGGCTACACCTTC | CASSITHRGSYGYTF
NA | NA | TRBJ2-3 | TRBV5-1 | TGCGCCAGCAGCTTGGCGGGGGGCCCCACAGATACGCAGTATTTT | CASSLAGGPTDTQYF
NA | NA | TRBJ1-1 | TRBV14 | TGTGCCAGCAGTGGGGGGAGGAACACTGAAGCTTTCTTT | CASSGGRNTEAFF
NA | NA | TRBJ1-1 | TRBV6-5 | TGTGCCAGCAGCGCACAACCAATGAACACTGAAGCTTTCTTT | CASSAQPMNTEAFF
once | TRBD1 | TRBJ2-2 | TRBV3-1/TRBV3-2 | TGTGCCAGCAGCCAAGAGCCGACAGGGTTTAACACCGGGGAGCTGTTTTTT | CASSQEPTGFNTGELFF
NA | NA | TRBJ2-1 | TRBV19 | TGTGCCAGTAGCCGGCTGGGGCCCAATGAGCAGTTCTTC | CASSRLGPNEQFF
NA | TRBD1 | TRBJ1-4 | TRBV19 | TGTGCCAGTTCCACCCCTCGGACAGGAGATGAAAAACTGTTTTTT | CASSTPRTGDEKLFF
few | NA | TRBJ1-2 | TRBV7-9 | TGTGCCAGCAGCTCGGAGGGTTATGGCTACACCTTC | CASSSEGYGYTF
once | NA | TRBJ1-3 | TRBV11-2 | TGTGCCAGCAGCTTAAGCGGCTCTGGAAACACCATATATTTT | CASSLSGSGNTIYF
NA | TRBD1 | TRBJ1-5 | TRBV5-1 | TGCGCCAGCAGCTTGGGACAGGGCAGCAATCAGCCCCAGCATTTT | CASSLGQGSNQPQHF